A single sample is the source of the 21 T cell receptor beta chains below, sequenced in a study of brain T cells in children with intractable seizures (TCRdb year 2021). The time point label corresponds to: blood from clinic visit 5 months post-surgery; TSC patient then seizure free. Libraries were built with the immunoSEQ multiplex PCR assay. Entries here come from immuneACCESS through TCRdb and include only in-frame sequences with V and J called. Some clones fail to appear in such tables; in the studies checked, an unresolved V gene covers under half of the shortfall, and the cause of the remainder is unknown. The sample records hundreds of thousands of clones, about 94% of which are singletons. Of the sample, about 5.8% falls within the top ten clones. The sample in question was peripheral blood, obtained less than 6 months after surgery. These receptors were taken from a boy in the first two years of life with tuberous sclerosis and intractable seizures.

The rearrangement joins TRBV9 to TRBJ1-5, with 10 bases aligning to TRBD1. The CDR3 spans 15 residues. V shed 3 bases and J 4 bases; nucleotides not matched to a gene: 4. CDR1 and CDR2 (germline): SGDLS, YYNGEE. CDR3 amino acids: CASSARDRGNQPQHF. CDR3 bases: TGTGCCAGCAGCGCCAGGGACAGGGGTAATCAGCCCCAGCATTTT.

The J gene is TRBJ2-5, the V gene TRBV9; D call uncertain. V dropped 0 bases and J dropped 5 bases, with 11 bases sitting between them. CDR1 SGDLS and CDR2 YYNGEE come from the germline V gene. The CDR3 runs 14 residues. The CDR3, as DNA: TGTGCCAGCAGCGTAGTGGCTAGGTGGGAGACCCAGTACTTC. Its protein product is CASSVVARWETQYF.

This clone was seen only once. The genes are TRBV28 and TRBJ2-7; a weak D match, TRBD2 (5 bases). Germline-derived CDR1 and CDR2 are MDHEN and SYDVKM. The CDR3 totals 13 residues. Trimming cost V 2 bases and J 5 bases, with 10 bases left between them. The CDR3 sequence: CASSLAGVDEQYF. CDR3 coding DNA: TGTGCCAGCAGTTTAGCCGGGGTAGACGAGCAGTACTTC.

The CDR3 protein is CASSVDDRREEQYF. The CDR3 DNA reads as TGTGCCAGCAGCGTAGACGACAGACGGGAAGAGCAGTACTTC. The chain joins TRBV9 to TRBJ2-7; D is tentatively TRBD1 or TRBD2 (5 bases each). This CDR3 is 14 amino acids long. The V gene's germline CDR1 is SGDLS and CDR2 YYNGEE. V was pared by 0 bases and J by 7 bases, with 14 bases between.

CDR3 region: CASSSPLGMNTEAFF. CDR3 nucleotides: TGTGCCAGCAGCTCCCCCTTAGGCATGAACACTGAAGCTTTCTTT. The chain links TRBV11-2 to TRBJ1-1; D gene uncertain. The CDR3 runs 15 residues. Per germline, CDR1 SGHAT and CDR2 FQNNGV. Trimming pared 4 bases from V and 0 bases from J, leaving 12 bases between.

V and J are TRBV27 and TRBJ1-5; D gene unclear. Trimming pared 6 bases from V and 5 bases from J, leaving 14 bases between. The CDR3 consists of 14 residues. Germline V CDR1 and CDR2: MNHEY, SMNVEV (reference sequence). The CDR3 DNA is TGTGCCAGCAGCCCTACCACCCATTATCAGCCCCAGCATTTT. Residues: CASSPTTHYQPQHF.

The chain recombines TRBV6-6 with TRBJ1-1; TRBD1 aligns across 8 bases. After removal of 5 bases from V and 1 base from J, the junction contained 0 bases not matched to a gene. This CDR3 contains 13 residues. Germline V gives CDR1 MNHNY, CDR2 SVGAGI (reference sequence). CDR3 in DNA: TGTGCCAGCAGTACAGGGGGGAACACTGAAGCTTTCTTT. The encoded protein is CASSTGGNTEAFF.

This chain joins TRBV4-1 and TRBJ1-4; D perhaps matches TRBD1 (6 bases). Germline lookup yields CDR1 MGHRA and CDR2 YSYEKL. Deletions cut 0 bases from V and 7 bases from J, with 18 bases between. The CDR3 runs 17 residues. CDR3 sequence reads: CASSQDSGAGVGEKLFF. The CDR3 region has the DNA TGCGCCAGCAGCCAAGATAGTGGGGCAGGGGTTGGTGAAAAACTGTTTTTT.

The gene calls are TRBV2 and TRBJ2-1, with D hard to call. Trimming took off 4 bases at V and 5 bases at J, with 15 bases between the two ends. The CDR3 extends over 15 amino acids. Germline lookup yields CDR1 SNHLY and CDR2 FYNNEI. The CDR3 region is CASSVSRLADNEQFF. CDR3 bases: TGTGCCAGCAGTGTTTCAAGACTGGCCGACAATGAGCAGTTCTTC. The full variable domain, its missing parts supplied by reference TRBV2 and TRBJ2-1, is EPEVTQTPSHQVTQMGQEVILRCVPISNHLYFYWYRQILGQKVEFLVSFYNNEISEKSEIFDDQFSVERPDGSNFTLKIRSTKLEDSAMYFCASSVSRLADNEQFFGPGTRLTVL.

The rearrangement uses TRBV5-1 and TRBJ1-2; 7 bases match TRBD1. V trimming: 2 bases; J trimming: 8 bases; junction bases outside the gene matches: 12. The CDR3 length is 15 residues. Germline-derived CDR1 and CDR2 are SGHRS and YFSETQ. The CDR3 protein is CASSLAQGSRDGYTF. In nucleotides, the CDR3 is TGCGCCAGCAGCTTAGCACAGGGGTCGAGGGACGGCTACACCTTC.

The genes are TRBV14 and TRBJ2-1; D unresolved. Germline assignment: CDR1 SGHDN and CDR2 FVKESK. There are 14 residues in the CDR3. Trimming removed 4 bases at V and 1 base at J, with 8 bases between. CDR3: CASSLMGSYNEQFF. The CDR3 DNA reads TGTGCCAGCAGCCTGATGGGTTCCTACAATGAGCAGTTCTTC.

The rearrangement uses TRBV5-1 and TRBJ1-2, with D unclear. V was pared by 3 bases and J by 4 bases, with 25 bases between. This CDR3 has 18 residues. Germline CDR1 and CDR2: SGHRS and YFSETQ. The CDR3 protein is CASSSAKNPSCTGYGYTF. The CDR3 region has the DNA TGCGCCAGCAGCTCGGCTAAAAACCCGAGTTGTACGGGCTATGGCTACACCTTC.

The genes are TRBV28 and TRBJ2-4, with TRBD2 as a possible D gene (6 bases). V was pared by 3 bases and J by 3 bases, with 39 bases between. The V gene's germline CDR1 is MDHEN and CDR2 SYDVKM. The CDR3 consists of 24 residues. CDR3 amino acids: CASSFSGLGRDQRSGRHVKNIQYF. The CDR3 bases are TGTGCCAGCAGTTTTTCTGGTCTCGGCCGGGACCAGCGGTCCGGGAGACATGTCAAAAACATTCAGTACTTC.

The chain carries TRBV27 and TRBJ1-2, with 8 bases aligning to TRBD1. Per germline, CDR1 MNHEY and CDR2 SMNVEV (reference sequence). Trimming removed 5 bases from V and 3 bases from J; junction bases left unmatched: 11. This CDR3 region has 16 residues. CDR3: CASSPLLGQVHYGYTF. CDR3 DNA sequence: TGTGCCAGCAGTCCCCTCCTGGGACAGGTTCACTATGGCTACACCTTC.

The rearrangement links TRBV7-9 to TRBJ1-2; D is undetermined. Trimming took 0 bases from V and 3 from J, leaving 17 bases between them. The CDR3 has 17 amino acids. CDR1 and CDR2 (germline): SEHNR, FQNEAQ (reference sequence). The CDR3 loop is CASSLAARRASDYGYTF. The CDR3 nucleotides read TGTGCCAGCAGCTTAGCGGCTCGGAGAGCTTCGGACTATGGCTACACCTTC. The whole variable domain, remainder taken from reference TRBV7-9 and TRBJ1-2, is DTGVSQNPRHKITKRGQNVTFRCDPISEHNRLYWYRQTLGQGPEFLTYFQNEAQLEKSRLLSDRFSAERPKGSFSTLEIQRTEQGDSAMYLCASSLAARRASDYGYTFGSGTRLTVV.

The V call is TRBV28, the J call TRBJ2-5; weak D call: TRBD2 (5 bases). The ends were cut back, 2 bases at V and 7 bases at J, with 20 bases in the middle. In germline, CDR1 is MDHEN, CDR2 SYDVKM. The CDR3 runs to 16 residues. The CDR3 sequence is CASSLIVLEANRTQYF. The CDR3 DNA sequence: TGTGCCAGCAGTTTAATAGTATTGGAGGCCAACCGGACCCAGTACTTC.

The rearrangement links TRBV5-1 to TRBJ2-6, with 10 bases identical to TRBD1. The V segment lost 4 bases and the J segment 1 base; nucleotides outside the gene matches: 5. There are 17 residues in the CDR3. The germline gives CDR1 SGHRS, CDR2 YFSETQ. The CDR3 loop reads CASSGGQGPSGANVLTF. Here the CDR3 DNA reads TGCGCCAGCAGCGGGGGACAGGGGCCTTCTGGGGCCAACGTCCTGACTTTC. Combining the CDR3 with reference TRBV5-1 and TRBJ2-6 gives the whole variable domain KAGVTQTPRYLIKTRGQQVTLSCSPISGHRSVSWYQQTPGQGLQFLFEYFSETQRNKGNFPGRFSGRQFSNSRSEMNVSTLELGDSALYLCASSGGQGPSGANVLTFGAGSRLTVL.

The rearrangement links TRBV28 to TRBJ2-1; 10 nucleotides align to TRBD2. Germline V gives CDR1 MDHEN, CDR2 SYDVKM. The CDR3 runs 16 residues. The ends lost 7 bases at V and 9 bases at J; junction bases unmatched: 15. The CDR3 loop reads CASISGTSEGWGEQFF. The CDR3 bases are TGTGCCAGCATATCTGGGACTAGCGAAGGGTGGGGTGAGCAGTTCTTC.

This chain connects TRBV5-8 to TRBJ2-7; D gene unclear. Germline V lookup: CDR1 SGHTS, CDR2 YDEGEE. Trimming left V 5 bases short and J 3 bases short, with 21 bases between. This CDR3 is built from 16 residues. The CDR3 coding sequence is TGTGCCAGCAGTCTTGTAGTGTATCGTGGCTTCTACGAGCAGTACTTC. Residues: CASSLVVYRGFYEQYF.

This clone has just one count. This chain joins TRBV24-1 and TRBJ2-2; D may match TRBD1 or TRBD2 (5 bases each). The length of the CDR3 is 18 residues. Trimming removed 5 bases from V and 3 bases from J, with 21 bases in between. CDR1 is KGHDR and CDR2 is SFDVKD in the germline V gene. The CDR3 loop is CATSAVPGPGTDTGELFF. The CDR3 region has the DNA TGTGCCACCAGTGCTGTCCCGGGACCAGGGACGGACACCGGGGAGCTGTTTTTT.

This clone showed up just once. This chain joins TRBV15 and TRBJ2-7, with D perhaps matching TRBD2 (6 bases). The germline V and J ends were trimmed by 3 bases and 1 base, with 10 bases remaining between them. Germline V gene sequence: CDR1 LNHNV, CDR2 YYDKDF (reference sequence). The CDR3 has 14 residues. CDR3 nucleotides: TGTGCCACCAGCAGTGCGGGACCATCCTACGAGCAGTACTTC. This codes for CATSSAGPSYEQYF.